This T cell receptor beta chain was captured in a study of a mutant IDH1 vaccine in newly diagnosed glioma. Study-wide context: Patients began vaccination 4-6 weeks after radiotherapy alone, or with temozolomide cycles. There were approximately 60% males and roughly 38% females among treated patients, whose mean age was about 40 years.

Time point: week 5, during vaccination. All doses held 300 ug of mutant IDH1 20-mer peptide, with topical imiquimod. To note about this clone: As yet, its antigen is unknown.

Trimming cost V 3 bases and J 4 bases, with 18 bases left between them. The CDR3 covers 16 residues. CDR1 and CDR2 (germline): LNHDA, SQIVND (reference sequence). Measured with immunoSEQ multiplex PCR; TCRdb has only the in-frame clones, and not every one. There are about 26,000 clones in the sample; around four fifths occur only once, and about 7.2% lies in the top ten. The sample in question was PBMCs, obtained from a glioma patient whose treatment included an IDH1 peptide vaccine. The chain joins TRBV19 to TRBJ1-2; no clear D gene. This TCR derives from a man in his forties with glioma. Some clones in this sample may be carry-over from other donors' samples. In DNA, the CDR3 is TGTGCCAGTAGTATGGTGGCGGTCTCATTGAGCTATGGCTACACCTTC. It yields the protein CASSMVAVSLSYGYTF.